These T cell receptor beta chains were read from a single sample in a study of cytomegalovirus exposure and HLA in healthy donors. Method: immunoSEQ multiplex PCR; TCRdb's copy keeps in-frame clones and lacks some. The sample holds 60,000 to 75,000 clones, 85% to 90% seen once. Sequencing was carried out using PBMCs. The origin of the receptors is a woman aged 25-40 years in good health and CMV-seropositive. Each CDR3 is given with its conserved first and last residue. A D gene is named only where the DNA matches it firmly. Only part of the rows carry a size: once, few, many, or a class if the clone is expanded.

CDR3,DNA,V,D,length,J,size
CASSVGTGGIDTQYF,TGTGCCAGCAGCGTCGGGACAGGGGGCATAGATACGCAGTATTTT,TRBV9,TRBD1,15,TRBJ2-3,NA
CASSRLAGGSYEQYF,TGTGCCAGCAGTAGGTTAGCGGGAGGCTCCTACGAGCAGTACTTC,TRBV7-2,TRBD2,15,TRBJ2-7,NA
CASSPGQSATGELFF,TGTGCCAGCAGTCCGGGACAGAGCGCCACCGGGGAGCTGTTTTTT,TRBV27,TRBD1,15,TRBJ2-2,NA
CASSLGAGGAGANVLTF,TGTGCCAGCAGCTTAGGGGCCGGGGGAGCTGGGGCCAACGTCCTGACTTTC,TRBV7-6,NA,17,TRBJ2-6,NA
CASRRGTGSPEQYF,TGCGCCAGCCGGAGGGGGACAGGGAGCCCCGAGCAGTACTTC,TRBV10-2,TRBD1,14,TRBJ2-7,NA
CASSLVRRRQGNYGYTF,TGTGCCAGCAGCTTGGTCAGGCGGAGACAGGGGAACTATGGCTACACCTTC,TRBV5-6,TRBD1,17,TRBJ1-2,few
CAWNRLAGGKETQYF,TGTGCCTGGAATCGACTAGCGGGAGGGAAGGAGACCCAGTACTTC,TRBV30,TRBD2,15,TRBJ2-5,NA
CASSLRTQGDTGELFF,TGCGCCAGCAGCTTGAGAACCCAGGGTGACACCGGGGAGCTGTTTTTT,TRBV5-1,NA,16,TRBJ2-2,NA
CASSSGTGGDQPQHF,TGTGCCAGCAGTTCCGGAACAGGGGGTGATCAGCCCCAGCATTTT,TRBV28,TRBD1,15,TRBJ1-5,NA
CATSRDYSMGGLGTEAFF,TGTGCCACCAGCAGAGATTACTCGATGGGGGGGCTCGGGACTGAAGCTTTCTTT,TRBV15,NA,18,TRBJ1-1,NA
CASSQDLAGARHEQYF,TGTGCCAGCAGCCAAGATCTAGCGGGAGCTCGACACGAGCAGTACTTC,TRBV14,TRBD2,16,TRBJ2-7,NA
CASSRNIPGLAGASYEQYF,TGCGCCAGCAGCCGAAACATCCCGGGACTAGCGGGAGCTTCCTACGAGCAGTACTTC,TRBV5-1,TRBD2,19,TRBJ2-7,NA
CAISGQPASGNTIYF,TGTGCCATTTCGGGACAGCCAGCTTCTGGAAACACCATATATTTT,TRBV7-9,TRBD1,15,TRBJ1-3,NA
CASSLIQGAGELFF,TGTGCCAGCAGTTTAATTCAGGGCGCCGGGGAGCTGTTTTTT,TRBV28,NA,14,TRBJ2-2,NA